The 28 T cell receptor beta chains in this list originate from one sample, sequenced in a study of T-cell reconstitution after alpha-beta-depleted transplantation in children. The TCRbeta library incorporated unique molecular identifiers. TCRdb re-derived calls from the PCR reads in MiXCR, one entry per CDR3 protein. Of a few hundred thousand distinct CDR3 sequences detected, 15% to 20% appear once; the ten largest clones hold under 30%. The sample in question was PBMCs, mostly from graft donor cells, obtained 360 days after TCRalphabeta/CD19-depleted stem cell transplant. All receptors derive from a boy under three years old who had a stem cell transplant for Wiskott-Aldrich syndrome, so the T cells may come from the graft donor.

This chain connects TRBV12-3 or TRBV12-4 to TRBJ2-7; D is perhaps TRBD1 (6 bases). This CDR3 is built from 15 residues. The V and J ends lost 7 bases and 4 bases respectively, with 20 bases between them. The CDR3 loop is CASTPTGTRRYEQYF. The CDR3 DNA reads as TGTGCCAGCACCCCAACCGGGACAAGAAGATACGAGCAGTACTTC.

This clonotype was picked up a small number of times. This sequence joins TRBV29-1 and TRBJ2-6; 9 nucleotides match TRBD1. The V gene end was trimmed by 7 bases and the J gene end by 5 bases; junction bases not matched to a gene: 3. CDR1 SQVTM and CDR2 ANQGSEA come from the germline V gene. This CDR3 has 13 residues. CDR3 residues: CSAGTGRANVLTF. Here the CDR3 DNA reads TGCAGCGCCGGGACAGGGAGGGCCAACGTCCTGACTTTC.

The chain recombines TRBV20-1 with TRBJ1-2, with 9 bases aligning to TRBD1. Trimming cost V 3 bases and J 4 bases; bases outside gene matches: 9. The CDR3 spans 15 residues. The germline V gene has CDR1 DFQATT and CDR2 SNEGSKA (reference sequence). The CDR3 sequence: CSASLAGTGSYGYTF. In nucleotides, the CDR3 is TGCAGTGCTAGTCTAGCCGGGACAGGGAGCTATGGCTACACCTTC.

Only a few counts were recorded for this clonotype. The rearrangement uses TRBV21-1 and TRBJ2-6. TRBV21-1 is described as a pseudogene. This CDR3 contains 15 residues. Here the CDR3 reads CASTEAHPGANVLTF. In DNA form, the CDR3 reads TGTGCCAGCACCGAAGCCCACCCTGGGGCCAACGTCCTGACTTTC.

This clonotype was detected a few times. The V and J genes are TRBV4-1 and TRBJ2-7, with 7 bases fitting TRBD1. The length of the CDR3 is 15 residues. From germline, CDR1 is MGHRA and CDR2 YSYEKL. With V trimmed by 1 base and J by 5 bases, 8 bases remained unmatched. The CDR3: CASSQVLTGLNEQYF. The CDR3 DNA reads TGCGCCAGCAGCCAAGTATTGACAGGGTTAAACGAGCAGTACTTC.

This clonotype was found a few times. The chain has TRBV12-3 or TRBV12-4 and TRBJ1-2; D unresolved. V was pared by 3 bases and J by 1 base, with 0 bases between. There are 11 residues in the CDR3. The DNA of the CDR3 is TGTGCCAGCAGTTTTAACTATGGCTACACCTTC. Protein sequence: CASSFNYGYTF.

The genes are TRBV15 and TRBJ2-7, with D possibly TRBD1 on 5 matching bases. This CDR3 region has 13 residues. Trimming cost V 4 bases and J 2 bases, with 9 bases left between them. Per the germline V gene, CDR1 is LNHNV and CDR2 is YYDKDF (reference sequence). CDR3 DNA: TGTGCCACCAGCAAGGCAGGGACCTACGAGCAGTACTTC. Its protein is CATSKAGTYEQYF.

CDR3 region: CASSFTSTRIYEQYF. The CDR3 DNA is TGCGCCAGCAGCTTTACCTCGACACGGATCTACGAGCAGTACTTC. V usage is TRBV5-1 and J usage is TRBJ2-7; D remains unclear. Trimming left V 2 bases short and J 3 bases short, with 15 bases between. Per germline, CDR1 SGHRS and CDR2 YFSETQ. CDR3 length equals 15 residues.

The V call is TRBV7-2, the J call TRBJ2-3; 8 positions match TRBD2. With 1 base clipped from V and 4 bases from J, the junction kept 7 bases outside the gene matches. CDR1 SGHTA and CDR2 FQGNSA come from the germline V gene. The CDR3 is 16 amino acids. The DNA of the CDR3 is TGTGCCAGCAGCTTAGAAAAACCGGGACTAGCAGATACGCAGTATTTT. Protein product: CASSLEKPGLADTQYF.

The chain carries TRBV5-1 and TRBJ2-7; possibly TRBD1 or TRBD2 for D (5 bases each). The CDR3 loop spans 16 amino acids. The germline V gene has CDR1 SGHRS and CDR2 YFSETQ. V was shortened by 0 bases and J by 1 base, with 14 bases between the two germline ends. CDR3 nucleotide sequence: TGCGCCAGCAGCTTGGCTGGTGGGACCCAATCCTACGAGCAGTACTTC. Its protein product is CASSLAGGTQSYEQYF.

The J gene is TRBJ2-3, the V gene TRBV28; 8 bases align to TRBD2. From germline, CDR1 is MDHEN and CDR2 SYDVKM. The CDR3 length is 17 residues. V shed 8 bases and J 0 bases; nucleotides not matched to a gene: 13. For the CDR3, the DNA is TGTGCCAGCGATTATCCCCGGCGCGGGGGGAGCACAGATACGCAGTATTTT. It yields the protein CASDYPRRGGSTDTQYF.

In nucleotides, the CDR3 is TGCAGCGGCCGTAGCGGGAGGGCCAACAATGAGCAGTTCTTC. This sequence encodes CSGRSGRANNEQFF. The gene calls are TRBV29-1 and TRBJ2-1; 11 bases agree with TRBD2. Germline trimming cut 7 bases from V and 5 bases from J; bases unmatched to any gene: 7. Germline values: CDR1 SQVTM, CDR2 ANQGSEA. The CDR3 has 14 amino acids.

The sample holds a few counts of this clonotype. The chain employs TRBV7-9 and TRBJ2-7; 7 nucleotides line up with TRBD1. The CDR3 is 14 amino acids. The germline V gene encodes CDR1 SEHNR and CDR2 FQNEAQ (reference sequence). V shed 5 bases, J shed 0 bases, and the junction held 4 bases outside the gene matches. CDR3 amino acids: CASSGTAYSYEQYF. The CDR3 DNA is TGTGCCAGCAGCGGGACAGCTTACTCCTACGAGCAGTACTTC.

This clonotype has at least ten counts. The chain links TRBV5-1 to TRBJ2-1; D is unclear. Trimming took off 0 bases at V and 6 bases at J, with 1 base between the two ends. Germline assignment: CDR1 SGHRS and CDR2 YFSETQ. There are 11 residues in the CDR3. The DNA of the CDR3 is TGCGCCAGCAGCTTGGCCAATGAGCAGTTCTTC. It is translated as CASSLANEQFF.

V gene TRBV15 combines with J gene TRBJ1-2; TRBD1 agrees at 7 bases. CDR1 and CDR2 from the germline V gene are LNHNV and YYDKDF (reference sequence). The CDR3 length is 16 residues. Unmatched junction bases numbered 10, after V lost 1 base and J lost 5 bases. The CDR3 DNA follows: TGTGCCACCAGCAGAGCCATCCTAACAGGGGCGTATGGCTACACCTTC. This gives the protein CATSRAILTGAYGYTF.

In its sample, this clonotype was seen a few times. The chain joins TRBV10-3 to TRBJ2-7; D gene unclear. The V gene's germline CDR1 is ENHRY and CDR2 SYGVKD. V dropped 4 bases and J dropped 6 bases, with 10 bases sitting between them. The CDR3 spans 12 residues. The CDR3 sequence: CAISGNIGEQYF. CDR3 DNA sequence: TGTGCCATCAGTGGGAATATTGGCGAGCAGTACTTC.

This clonotype was detected only a few times. V usage is TRBV7-6 and J usage is TRBJ2-1; the match to TRBD2 covers 10 bases. V dropped 5 bases and J dropped 9; count of bases not matched to a gene: 13. Germline V gene data show CDR1 as SGHVS and CDR2 as FNYEAQ. The CDR3 is 16 residues long. In DNA, the CDR3 is TGTGCCAGCAGCACCATAAGCGGGAGGGCCCTAGGTGAGCAGTTCTTC. Amino acids: CASSTISGRALGEQFF.

The V call is TRBV7-7, the J call TRBJ2-7, with D perhaps assigned TRBD1 or TRBD2 (5 bases each). Germline V gene lookup returns CDR1 SSHAT and CDR2 FNYEAQ (reference sequence). Trimming took 2 bases from V and 3 from J, leaving 14 bases between them. The length of the CDR3 is 15 residues. The chain's CDR3 is CASSLRDGTFYEQYF. The CDR3, as DNA: TGTGCCAGCAGCTTAAGGGACGGTACTTTCTACGAGCAGTACTTC.

The V call is TRBV10-3, the J call TRBJ2-5; 9 nucleotides match TRBD2. The CDR3 is 16 residues long. The V gene's germline CDR1 is ENHRY and CDR2 SYGVKD. The V and J ends lost 3 bases and 4 bases, in that order; junction bases with no gene match: 9. CDR3 amino acids: CAISDAGLATPETQYF. DNA for the CDR3: TGTGCCATCAGTGACGCGGGACTAGCTACACCAGAGACCCAGTACTTC.

The rearrangement uses TRBV20-1 and TRBJ2-4, with a weak D call TRBD1 (5 bases). CDR1 and CDR2 from the germline V gene are DFQATT and SNEGSKA (reference sequence). There are 15 residues in the CDR3. V lost 3 bases to trimming and J lost 1 base, with 13 bases between them. CDR3 in amino acids: CSARGPTLAKNIQYF. CDR3 bases: TGCAGTGCTAGGGGGCCAACTCTGGCCAAAAACATTCAGTACTTC.

The chain combines TRBV6-1 with TRBJ2-1; TRBD2 agrees at 7 bases. The CDR3 length is 17 residues. J lost 1 base, V lost 9 bases, and 15 bases had no gene match. Germline lookup yields CDR1 MNHNS and CDR2 SASEGT. CDR3 sequence: CASLGGIAGGSYNEQFF. CDR3 DNA: TGTGCCAGTCTTGGGGGTATAGCGGGTGGTTCCTACAATGAGCAGTTCTTC.

The table lists this clonotype with a few counts. The V gene is TRBV12-3 or TRBV12-4, the J gene TRBJ1-1; a possible D gene is TRBD1 (6 bases). V lost 3 bases and J lost 3, with 20 bases in between. The CDR3 is 17 amino acids. The CDR3 DNA reads as TGTGCCAGCAGTTTGGGGGGCTTTTTAGGTCGGGACACTGAAGCTTTCTTT. Protein sequence: CASSLGGFLGRDTEAFF.

This clonotype was observed a handful of times. The chain recombines TRBV12-3 or TRBV12-4 with TRBJ2-7, with D possibly matching TRBD2 (7 bases). The V and J ends lost 5 bases and 4 bases respectively, with 18 bases between them. The CDR3 runs to 15 residues. CDR3 nucleotide sequence: TGTGCCAGCAGTCCCCTGGGTGGGAGGGGGTACGAGCAGTACTTC. This translates into CASSPLGGRGYEQYF.

The chain has TRBV4-1 and TRBJ2-5, with D unresolved. The CDR3 loop spans 14 amino acids. The germline V gene has CDR1 MGHRA and CDR2 YSYEKL. Trimming stripped 0 bases from V and 3 bases from J, with 8 bases between. The CDR3 DNA follows: TGCGCCAGCAGCCAAGAAGGCGGAGAAGAGACCCAGTACTTC. Residues: CASSQEGGEETQYF.

J is TRBJ2-2 and V is TRBV11-2; D not certain. Germline V CDR1 and CDR2: SGHAT, FQNNGV. V lost 5 bases and J lost 4, with 14 bases in between. CDR3 length equals 15 residues. CDR3 bases: TGTGCCAGCAGCCCCTTTGGTTCGGTCACCGGGGAGCTGTTTTTT. Its protein is CASSPFGSVTGELFF.

There are a few counts of this clonotype. The rearrangement uses TRBV20-1 and TRBJ2-7; D may be TRBD1 or TRBD2 (5 bases each). The CDR3 is 13 residues long. Looked up from germline, CDR1 is DFQATT and CDR2 is SNEGSKA (reference sequence). V dropped 6 bases and J dropped 5 bases, with 17 bases sitting between them. The CDR3 DNA follows: TGCAGTGCGACCCGGGACCCCGTGGACGAGCAGTACTTC. This translates into CSATRDPVDEQYF.

The CDR3 DNA reads as TGTGCCAGCAGCTTGGTCGGGGAGAGCTCCTACGAGCAGTACTTC. This sequence encodes CASSLVGESSYEQYF. This chain uses TRBV7-2 with TRBJ2-7; D might be TRBD2 (5 bases). Trimming cost V 3 bases and J 0 bases, with 12 bases left between them. The CDR3 is made up of 15 amino acids. Germline V gene sequence: CDR1 SGHTA, CDR2 FQGNSA.

The rearrangement joins TRBV6-1 to TRBJ2-1; D not certain. Looked up from germline, CDR1 is MNHNS and CDR2 is SASEGT. The CDR3 has 15 residues. V gave up 5 bases and J gave up 0 bases, with 11 bases separating them. The CDR3 coding sequence is TGTGCCAGCAGTCCAGGAGTTTACTCCTACAATGAGCAGTTCTTC. It yields the protein CASSPGVYSYNEQFF.